These T cell receptor beta chains were read from a single sample in a study of regulatory T cells in long-lasting Graves disease. TCRdb analysed the multiplex PCR reads with MiXCR anew, one entry per CDR3 protein. This table holds roughly 320,000 distinct CDR3 sequences, around 17% found once. This sample also appeared in a second study, on T cells in Graves' hyperthyroidism and ophthalmopathy.

Sample: peripheral blood mononuclear cells (PBMCs), taken at new diagnosis, from a patient treated with antithyroid drugs. These receptors were taken from a man aged 40-50 years with Graves disease. The CDR3 runs from the conserved cysteine through the conserved F or W. The D gene is left open where the match is weak. The size field is filled for only some rows; it gives once, few, many or a size class.

>many|-|TRBJ1-1|TRBV20-1
TGCAGTGCTAGTAGACAGAGAGGGAACACTGAAGCTTTCTTT
CSASRQRGNTEAFF
>many|-|TRBJ2-3|TRBV30
TGTGCCTGGAGCCCAGGACAAACAAGCCCAGATACGCAGTATTTT
CAWSPGQTSPDTQYF
>-|-|TRBJ2-7|TRBV28
TGTGCCAGCAGTTTCATCCGTATCTTAGGTAACGAGCAGTACTTC
CASSFIRILGNEQYF
>many|-|TRBJ1-4|TRBV6-5
TGTGCCAGCAGTTACTCTCTGGGGGTAGATGAAAAACTGTTTTTT
CASSYSLGVDEKLFF
>-|TRBD1|TRBJ2-2|TRBV5-1
TGCGCCAGCAGCTCGACAGGGGCGCCCACCGGGGAGCTGTTTTTT
CASSSTGAPTGELFF
>-|TRBD2|TRBJ2-1|TRBV18
TGTGCCAGCTCACCACCGAGCGGGGCCGATGAGCAGTTCTTC
CASSPPSGADEQFF
>many|TRBD2|TRBJ2-3|TRBV3-1
TGTGCCAGCAGCCAAGATCGTGGACTAGGGCGGCTGGGGACTAGTACGGATACGCAGTATTTT
CASSQDRGLGRLGTSTDTQYF
>few|-|TRBJ2-7|TRBV9
TGTGCCAGCAGCGTAGGGGCTAGATCCCCCTACGAGCAGTACTTC
CASSVGARSPYEQYF
>many|-|TRBJ2-3|TRBV12-3/TRBV12-4
TGTGCCAGCAGTTTCGGCCTTTTCCCGGGACGGGGCTCGGATACGCAGTATTTT
CASSFGLFPGRGSDTQYF
>many|TRBD1|TRBJ1-1|TRBV11-2
TGTGCCAGCAGCTTCGCCGGGACAGCCCTGAACACTGAAGCTTTCTTT
CASSFAGTALNTEAFF
>many|TRBD1|TRBJ1-1|TRBV5-1
TGCGCCAGCAGCAAGGGACAGGGGGGCCTGATGAACACTGAAGCTTTCTTT
CASSKGQGGLMNTEAFF
>many|-|TRBJ2-5|TRBV19
TGTGCCAGTAGCGCCTGGGCAGGACAAGAGACCCAGTACTTC
CASSAWAGQETQYF
>many|TRBD2|TRBJ2-7|TRBV5-1
TGCGCCAGCAGCTTGGTACTAGCGGTGGGGGAGCAGTACTTC
CASSLVLAVGEQYF
>-|TRBD1|TRBJ1-1|TRBV10-3
TGTGCCATCAGGGCAGGGGGCTTCGCTGAAGCTTTCTTT
CAIRAGGFAEAFF
>many|-|TRBJ2-6|TRBV28
TGTGCCAGCAGACCTATTCAAGGGGCTGGGGCCAACGTCCTGACTTTC
CASRPIQGAGANVLTF
>-|-|TRBJ1-6|TRBV7-2
TGTGCCAGCAGCTTAGAGGAGGATTCACCCCTCCACTTT
CASSLEEDSPLHF
>-|TRBD1|TRBJ2-3|TRBV11-2
TGTGCCAGCAGCTTTCCACGCCGGGACAGACGCACAGATACGCAGTATTTT
CASSFPRRDRRTDTQYF
>many|-|TRBJ2-7|TRBV18
TGTGCCAGCTCACCCGGGATGAGCAAGAGCTCCTACGAGCAGTACTTC
CASSPGMSKSSYEQYF
>many|-|TRBJ2-7|TRBV5-1
TGCGCCAGCAGCCTCCGGGACCATCGGGACGAGCAGTACTTC
CASSLRDHRDEQYF
>-|-|TRBJ1-3|TRBV28
TGTGCCAGCAAGCTAACCGGGACCTCTGGAAACACCATATATTTT
CASKLTGTSGNTIYF